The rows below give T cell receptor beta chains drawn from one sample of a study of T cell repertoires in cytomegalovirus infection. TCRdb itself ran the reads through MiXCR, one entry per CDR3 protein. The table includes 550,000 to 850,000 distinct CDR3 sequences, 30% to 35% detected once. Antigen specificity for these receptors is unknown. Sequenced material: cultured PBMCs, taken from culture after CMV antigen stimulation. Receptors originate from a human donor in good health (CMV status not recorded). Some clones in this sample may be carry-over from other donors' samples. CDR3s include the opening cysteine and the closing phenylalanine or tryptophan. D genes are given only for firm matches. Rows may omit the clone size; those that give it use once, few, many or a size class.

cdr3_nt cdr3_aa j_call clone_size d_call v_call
TGTGCCAGCAGCACCACACCGAACACTGAAGCTTTCTTT CASSTTPNTEAFF TRBJ1-1 many - TRBV7-8
TGTGCTAGTGGTTCAACCGGACAGGGGAACTATGGCTACACCTTC CASGSTGQGNYGYTF TRBJ1-2 - TRBD1 TRBV12-5
TGTGCCAGCAGTCGGGACCTATGGGATTCACCCCTCCACTTT CASSRDLWDSPLHF TRBJ1-6 few - TRBV12-3/TRBV12-4
TGTGCCAGCAGCTTGGAAGGCCCTAGGGGGGAGACCCAGTACTTC CASSLEGPRGETQYF TRBJ2-5 few - TRBV5-4
TGCGCCAGCAGCCAAGATGAGGCGGGAGGGCCAGATACGCAGTATTTT CASSQDEAGGPDTQYF TRBJ2-3 - TRBD2 TRBV4-3
TGTGCCAGCAGTTTAGCTTCACCCCTCCACTTT CASSLASPLHF TRBJ1-6 - - TRBV28
TGTGCCACCAGAAATACCGTGGCTAACATTCAGTACTTC CATRNTVANIQYF TRBJ2-4 - - TRBV15
TGCAGTGCTAGTGGGGCAGCTAACTATGGCTACACCTTC CSASGAANYGYTF TRBJ1-2 - - TRBV20-1
TGTGCCAGCACCTACGAGAGGTTCCGGGCCTCGAACCGGGATGAGCAGTTCTTC CASTYERFRASNRDEQFF TRBJ2-1 many - TRBV28
TGTGCTAGTGGTTTGTGGGGGGCGGGAGCCCACAATGAGCAGTTCTTC CASGLWGAGAHNEQFF TRBJ2-1 - - TRBV12-5
TGTGCCAGCAGTTTTGCGGGACAAGAAGGGTACTACGAGCAGTACTTC CASSFAGQEGYYEQYF TRBJ2-7 - - TRBV12-3/TRBV12-4
TGTGCCAGCCGGGCGGGGGGGGATACGCAGTATTTT CASRAGGDTQYF TRBJ2-3 many TRBD2 TRBV7-2
TGCAGTGCTCCTTGGGACAGGGACTATGGCTACACCTTC CSAPWDRDYGYTF TRBJ1-2 - TRBD1 TRBV20-1
TGTGCCAGCAGTTTGTGGTCGGGGGTATGGACCGGGGAGCTGTTTTTT CASSLWSGVWTGELFF TRBJ2-2 once - TRBV12-3/TRBV12-4
TGTGCCAGCAGCTTAGGCTATGGCTACACCTTC CASSLGYGYTF TRBJ1-2 many - TRBV12-3/TRBV12-4
TGTGCCAGCAGCTTAATCCGCGGAACTGAAGCTTTCTTT CASSLIRGTEAFF TRBJ1-1 - - TRBV7-6
TGTGCCAGCAGCGCAAGACCCCGGGACAGGGACGCCGGGGAGCTGTTTTTT CASSARPRDRDAGELFF TRBJ2-2 few TRBD1 TRBV7-9
TGCGCCAGCAGCCCAGAACGATACAAAGGGGGAAACACCGGGGAGCTGTTTTTT CASSPERYKGGNTGELFF TRBJ2-2 - - TRBV4-1
TGTGCCACCAGCAGGTACGGGACAGGGTTAAACATTCAGTACTTC CATSRYGTGLNIQYF TRBJ2-4 - TRBD1 TRBV15
TGTGCCAGCAGTTTCTCGAGTAATTCACCCCTCCACTTT CASSFSSNSPLHF TRBJ1-6 few - TRBV12-3/TRBV12-4
TGTGCCAGTAGTATCGGCCTGACCACGATGGCCCAGTACTTC CASSIGLTTMAQYF TRBJ2-5 few - TRBV19
TGTGCCAGCACTTTGGGACTAGCAACAAGAGAGACCCAGTACTTC CASTLGLATRETQYF TRBJ2-5 - TRBD2 TRBV6-1
TGTGCCAGCAGCCCCCGGACAGGGATGGCGAGCTACAATGAGCAGTTCTTC CASSPRTGMASYNEQFF TRBJ2-1 - TRBD1 TRBV3-1
TGTGCCAGCAGCCCGAGGGGACAACCAGACTCCTACGAGCAGTACTTC CASSPRGQPDSYEQYF TRBJ2-7 - - TRBV7-9
TGTGCCCACCCAGGTCTCTCTGGAAACACCATATATTTT CAHPGLSGNTIYF TRBJ1-3 - - TRBV6-6
TGTGCCAGCAGCGAACAGGGGAACACCGGGGAGCTGTTTTTT CASSEQGNTGELFF TRBJ2-2 few - TRBV9
TGTGCCAGCAGTCGACAACGTAATCAGCCCCAGCATTTT CASSRQRNQPQHF TRBJ1-5 many - TRBV7-2
TGTGCCACCAGAGGAGGGGTTAGGTACGAGCAGTACTTC CATRGGVRYEQYF TRBJ2-7 once - TRBV19
TGCGCCAGCAGCCAAGATCCCCTACAGGGGAGCTCCTACAATGAGCAGTTCTTC CASSQDPLQGSSYNEQFF TRBJ2-1 few TRBD1 TRBV4-3
TGTGCCAGCAGTAATCAGGGCCCGAACACTGAAGCTTTCTTT CASSNQGPNTEAFF TRBJ1-1 - - TRBV12-3/TRBV12-4
TGTGCCAGTAGTATCGGGATCTCCTCTGGGGCCAACGTCCTGACTTTC CASSIGISSGANVLTF TRBJ2-6 - - TRBV19
TGTGCCAGCAGCCGACTAGCGTTTGAAAACATTCAGTACTTC CASSRLAFENIQYF TRBJ2-4 - TRBD2 TRBV6-5
TGTGCCAGCAGCTTAGAAGGACAGGTGAACACTGAAGCTTTCTTT CASSLEGQVNTEAFF TRBJ1-1 - TRBD1 TRBV7-9
TGTGCCAGCAGCCCTAAGCTAGCGGGAGGGAACAATGAGCAGTTCTTC CASSPKLAGGNNEQFF TRBJ2-1 few TRBD2 TRBV9
TGTGCCAGCAGCAGGGGTTTGGATCAGCCCCAGCATTTT CASSRGLDQPQHF TRBJ1-5 - - TRBV2
TGCGCCAGCAGCCAAGCGGGCAGGGGCAACCCGAAGGATGGCTACACCTTC CASSQAGRGNPKDGYTF TRBJ1-2 few - TRBV4-1
TGTGCCAGCAGTGAATTGTCAGGTAACGACAATGAGCAGTTCTTC CASSELSGNDNEQFF TRBJ2-1 - - TRBV25-1
TGCGCCAGCAGCCAAACTACAGGGGGCAGAGATGGCTACACCTTC CASSQTTGGRDGYTF TRBJ1-2 - TRBD1 TRBV5-1
TGTGCCAGCAGCTTAGACCCCTTCACAGAGCAGTACTTC CASSLDPFTEQYF TRBJ2-7 few - TRBV7-2
TGTGCCAGCAGCCTAGGGTATGTGGCGGAGCAAGAGACCCAGTACTTC CASSLGYVAEQETQYF TRBJ2-5 once - TRBV11-2
TGTGCCAGCAGGTTGGACAGGGTTCGTACTGAAGCTTTCTTT CASRLDRVRTEAFF TRBJ1-1 few TRBD1 TRBV12-3/TRBV12-4
TGTGCCAGTAGCCAGGGCCGGGACAGAGACTATGGCTACACCTTC CASSQGRDRDYGYTF TRBJ1-2 - TRBD1 TRBV19
TGCGCCAGCAGCCTAGGACTAGCTTACACAGATACGCAGTATTTT CASSLGLAYTDTQYF TRBJ2-3 - TRBD2 TRBV5-1
TGTGCCAGCAGCACCACACCGGGACAGTCATCTCACACTGAAGCTTTCTTT CASSTTPGQSSHTEAFF TRBJ1-1 few TRBD1 TRBV7-9